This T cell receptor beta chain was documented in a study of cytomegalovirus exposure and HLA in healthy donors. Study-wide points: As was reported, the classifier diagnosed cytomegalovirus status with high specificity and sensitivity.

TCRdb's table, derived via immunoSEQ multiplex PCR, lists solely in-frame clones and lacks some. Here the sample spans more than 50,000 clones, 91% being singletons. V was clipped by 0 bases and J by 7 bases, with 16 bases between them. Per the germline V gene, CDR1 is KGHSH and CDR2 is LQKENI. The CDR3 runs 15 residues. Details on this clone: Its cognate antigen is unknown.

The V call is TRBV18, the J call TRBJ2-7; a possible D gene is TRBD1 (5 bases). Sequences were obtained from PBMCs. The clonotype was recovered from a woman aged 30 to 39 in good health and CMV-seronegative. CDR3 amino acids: CASSPPAPGAGEQYF. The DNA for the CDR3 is TGTGCCAGCTCACCACCGGCCCCGGGCGCAGGGGAGCAGTACTTC.